This TCR beta chain was observed in a study of CD8+ T cells in alopecia areata. Study-level information: Tofacitinib treatment spanned 6 to 18 months, with 6 months off drug afterward.

This clone was counted a few times. Treatment here: oral pan-JAK inhibitor, 5-10 mg twice daily. Lesional scalp punch biopsies and peripheral blood were collected from alopecia areata patients. Sorting of CD4+ and CD8+ T cells was performed on PBMCs. There are 12 residues in the CDR3. In germline, CDR1 is SQVTM, CDR2 ANQGSEA. V lost 4 bases and J 1 base, leaving 7 bases between the germline ends. Investigators isolated RNA and reverse transcribed it into cDNA to act as the sequencing template. Clones were sequenced by immunoSEQ multiplex PCR, and TCRdb holds only the in-frame ones, with some missing. The repertoire holds about 160,000 clones, with 50% to 70% as singletons.

The sequenced sample was CD4+ T cells sorted from blood, obtained at week 4, from a patient treated with tofacitinib. The clonotype comes from a human donor with alopecia areata. This chain connects TRBV29-1 to TRBJ1-1, with D uncertain. DNA of the CDR3: TGCAGCGTTGTTACTCCGAACACTGAAGCTTTCTTT. The encoded protein is CSVVTPNTEAFF.